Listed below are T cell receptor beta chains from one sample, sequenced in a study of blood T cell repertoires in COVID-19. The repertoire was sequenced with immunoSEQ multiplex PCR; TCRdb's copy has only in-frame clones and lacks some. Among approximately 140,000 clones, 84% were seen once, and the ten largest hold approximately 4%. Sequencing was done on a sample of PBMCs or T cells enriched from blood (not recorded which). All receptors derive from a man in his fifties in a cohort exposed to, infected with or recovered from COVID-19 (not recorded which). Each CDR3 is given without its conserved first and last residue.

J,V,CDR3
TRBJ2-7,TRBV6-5,ASSSQREGRYEQY
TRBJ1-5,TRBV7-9,ASRWGDQPQH
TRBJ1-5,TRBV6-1,ASSERTGMEQPQH
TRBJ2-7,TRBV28,ASSEQGAFNEQY
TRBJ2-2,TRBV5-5,ASSPLRGQGQTGELF
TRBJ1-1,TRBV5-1,ASSSHMNTEAF
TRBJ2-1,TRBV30,AWRDGGAAEQF
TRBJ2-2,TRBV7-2,ASSFSGVKTGELF
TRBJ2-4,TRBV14,ASSPGLPGSAKNIQY
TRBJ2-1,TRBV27,ASSPTLTSGGAGNEQF
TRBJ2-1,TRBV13,ASSLGSGTYNEQF
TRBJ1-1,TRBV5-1,ASSSKKTGVGNTEAF
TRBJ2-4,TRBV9,ASSVGSGQQNIQY
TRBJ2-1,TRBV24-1,ATSDLLDNEQF
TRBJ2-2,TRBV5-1,ASSGRQGGTGELF
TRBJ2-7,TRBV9,ASSLYGTGGDEQY
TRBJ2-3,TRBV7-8,ASSLGGRASGTDTQY
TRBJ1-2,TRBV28,ASSSLLYGYT
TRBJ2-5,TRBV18,ASSPPSGQGETQY
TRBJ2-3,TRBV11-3,ASSQGDTQY
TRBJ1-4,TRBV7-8,ASSLTSGTGGEKLF
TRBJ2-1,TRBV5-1,ASSYTSGSHNEQF
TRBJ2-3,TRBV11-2,ASSFTGTKVSDTQY
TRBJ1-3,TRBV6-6,ASKRHSRSGNTIY
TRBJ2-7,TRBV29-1,SSLGGKNEQY
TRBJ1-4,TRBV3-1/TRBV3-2,ASSQEGASVTNEKLF
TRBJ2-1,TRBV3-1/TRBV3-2,ASSQMVENEQF
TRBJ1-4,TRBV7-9,ASSPLRGEEKLF
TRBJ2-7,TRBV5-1,ASSEESGTGGYEQY
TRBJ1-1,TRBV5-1,ASSLNSAEAF
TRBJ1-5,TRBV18,ASSLRTGSNQPQH
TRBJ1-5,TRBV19,ASTDRRPSYSNQPQH
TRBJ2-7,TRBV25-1,ASSGSRDRVWAPYEQY
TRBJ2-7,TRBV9,ASSVMSGASYEQY
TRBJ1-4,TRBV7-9,ASSLLQGREKLF
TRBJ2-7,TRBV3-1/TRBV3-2,ASKGGGSEQY
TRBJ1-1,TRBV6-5,ASSPYRGDTEAF
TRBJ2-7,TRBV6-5,ASRTTGGEQY